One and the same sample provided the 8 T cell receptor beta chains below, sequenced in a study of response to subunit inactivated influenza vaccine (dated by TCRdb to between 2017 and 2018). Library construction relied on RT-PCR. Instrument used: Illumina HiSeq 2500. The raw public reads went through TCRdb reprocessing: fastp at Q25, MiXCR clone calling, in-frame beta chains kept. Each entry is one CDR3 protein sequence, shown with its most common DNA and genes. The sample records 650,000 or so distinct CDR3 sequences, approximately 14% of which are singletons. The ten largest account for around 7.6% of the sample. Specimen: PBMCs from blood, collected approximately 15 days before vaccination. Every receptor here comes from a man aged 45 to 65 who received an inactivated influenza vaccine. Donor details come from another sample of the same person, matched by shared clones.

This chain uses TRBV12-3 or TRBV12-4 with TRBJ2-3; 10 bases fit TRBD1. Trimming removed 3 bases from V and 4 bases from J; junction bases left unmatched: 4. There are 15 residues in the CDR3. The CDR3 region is CASSLGQGIPDTQYF. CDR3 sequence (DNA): TGTGCCAGCAGTTTGGGACAGGGGATTCCAGATACGCAGTATTTT.

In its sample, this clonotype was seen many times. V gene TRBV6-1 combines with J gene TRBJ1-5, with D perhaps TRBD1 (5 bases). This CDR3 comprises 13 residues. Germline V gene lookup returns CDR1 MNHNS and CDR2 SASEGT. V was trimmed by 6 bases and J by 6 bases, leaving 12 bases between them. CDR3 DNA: TGTGCCAGCAGATCAGGGAGTAGTCAGCCCCAGCATTTT. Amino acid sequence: CASRSGSSQPQHF.

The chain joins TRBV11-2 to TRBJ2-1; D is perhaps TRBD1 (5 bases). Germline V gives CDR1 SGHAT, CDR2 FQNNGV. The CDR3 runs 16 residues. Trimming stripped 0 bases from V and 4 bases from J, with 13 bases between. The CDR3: CASSLDCGRDYNEQFF. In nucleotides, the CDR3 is TGTGCCAGCAGCTTAGACTGTGGCAGGGATTACAATGAGCAGTTCTTC.

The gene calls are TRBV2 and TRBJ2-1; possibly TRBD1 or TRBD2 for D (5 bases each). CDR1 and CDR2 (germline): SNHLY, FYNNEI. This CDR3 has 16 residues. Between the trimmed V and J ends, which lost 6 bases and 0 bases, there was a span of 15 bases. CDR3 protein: CASRTGTLSSYNEQFF. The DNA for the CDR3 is TGTGCCAGCAGAACCGGGACCTTGAGCTCCTACAATGAGCAGTTCTTC.

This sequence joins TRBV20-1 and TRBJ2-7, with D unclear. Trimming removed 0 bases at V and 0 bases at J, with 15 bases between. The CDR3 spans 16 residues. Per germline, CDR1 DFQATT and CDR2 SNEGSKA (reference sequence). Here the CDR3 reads CSARELSDRSSYEQYF. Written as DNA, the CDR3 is TGCAGTGCTAGAGAACTCTCGGACCGGAGCTCCTACGAGCAGTACTTC.

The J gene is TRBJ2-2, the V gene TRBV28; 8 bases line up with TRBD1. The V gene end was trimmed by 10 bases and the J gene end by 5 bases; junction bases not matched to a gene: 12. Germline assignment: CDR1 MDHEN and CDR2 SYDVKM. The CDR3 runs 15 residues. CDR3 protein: CANSRGGQGTGELFF. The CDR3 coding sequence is TGTGCCAACTCGCGTGGAGGACAGGGTACCGGGGAGCTGTTTTTT.

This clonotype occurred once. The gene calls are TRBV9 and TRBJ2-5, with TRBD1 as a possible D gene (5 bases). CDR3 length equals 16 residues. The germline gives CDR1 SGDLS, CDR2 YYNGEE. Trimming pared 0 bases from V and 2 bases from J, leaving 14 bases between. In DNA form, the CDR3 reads TGTGCCAGCAGCGTAGGATCGACAGTGAAACAAGAGACCCAGTACTTC. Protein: CASSVGSTVKQETQYF.

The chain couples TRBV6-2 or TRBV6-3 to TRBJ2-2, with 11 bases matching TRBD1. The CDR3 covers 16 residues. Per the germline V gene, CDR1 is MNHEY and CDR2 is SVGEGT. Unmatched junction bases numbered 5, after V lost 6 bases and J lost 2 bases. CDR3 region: CASSTGTGGNTGELFF. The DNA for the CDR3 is TGTGCCAGCAGCACCGGGACAGGGGGAAACACCGGGGAGCTGTTTTTT.